These 23 T cell receptor beta chains were sequenced from one sample in a study of blood T cells in healthy people across ages. A second roughly 7 to 11 cycle PCR used barcoded and J-beta primers. TCRdb processed the 5' RACE reads anew with MiXCR; each CDR3 protein has one entry. The sample yields around 800,000 distinct CDR3 sequences, around 24% seen once. This sample also belongs to another study, concerning T cells of mothers and their children.

The specimen was blood. Receptor source: a boy aged 5-17 years in good health.

The chain uses TRBV7-8 and TRBJ2-5; 8 positions agree with TRBD2. With the DNA end fitting TRBJ2-7 better, the J assignment may be wrong. Germline lookup yields CDR1 SGHVS and CDR2 FQNEAQ. The CDR3 length is 15 residues. The CDR3 region is CASSAGGATRYEQYF. The CDR3 DNA sequence: TGTGCCAGCAGCGCCGGGGGGGCAACACGCTACGAGCAGTACTTC.

This clonotype appeared a few times. The CDR3 sequence is CASSLSPRVFDAGNTIYF. CDR3 bases: TGTGCCAGCAGTTTGTCCCCCAGGGTGTTCGACGCTGGAAACACCATATATTTT. The rearrangement uses TRBV28 and TRBJ1-3, with D perhaps matching TRBD1 (5 bases). The ends were cut back, 3 bases at V and 2 bases at J, with 20 bases in the middle. CDR3 length: 18 residues. Germline CDR1 is MDHEN and CDR2 is SYDVKM.

The chain combines TRBV6-5 with TRBJ2-7; the D gene is possibly TRBD2 (6 bases). This CDR3 spans 14 amino acids. Per the germline V gene, CDR1 is MNHEY and CDR2 is SVGAGI. Trimming took off 2 bases at V and 2 bases at J, with 10 bases between the two ends. The CDR3 region has the DNA TGTGCCAGCAGTTACGGCGGGGTTCCCTACGAGCAGTACTTC. This translates into CASSYGGVPYEQYF.

The chain couples TRBV29-1 to TRBJ1-1; D is possibly TRBD1 (6 bases). CDR1 SQVTM and CDR2 ANQGSEA come from the germline V gene. CDR3 length: 13 residues. V shed 3 bases and J shed 3 bases, with 11 bases lying between them. The CDR3 sequence: CSVDRGLDTEAFF. The DNA of the CDR3 is TGCAGCGTTGATAGGGGGTTGGACACTGAAGCTTTCTTT.

The chain carries TRBV5-1 and TRBJ2-2; 7 bases are shared with TRBD1. V shed 5 bases, J shed 0 bases, and the junction held 10 bases outside the gene matches. There are 17 residues in the CDR3. CDR1 SGHRS and CDR2 YFSETQ come from the germline V gene. The CDR3 loop reads CASSLTGDASNTGELFF. The CDR3, as DNA: TGCGCCAGCAGTCTTACAGGGGACGCCTCGAACACCGGGGAGCTGTTTTTT.

This clonotype has more than one count but fewer than ten. The chain couples TRBV14 to TRBJ2-5; 9 bases align to TRBD1. The end of the DNA aligns better with TRBJ2-7, so the J call may be wrong. CDR1 is SGHDN and CDR2 is FVKESK in the germline V gene. The CDR3 runs 15 residues. CDR3 nucleotide sequence: TGTGCCAGCAGCCGTTCAGGGACAGGGACCTACGAGCAGTACTTC. Amino acids: CASSRSGTGTYEQYF.

This clonotype showed up just a few times. V and J are TRBV6-5 and TRBJ2-5; D is perhaps TRBD1 or TRBD2 (6 bases each). The germline CDR1 and CDR2 sequences are MNHEY and SVGAGI. The CDR3 consists of 14 residues. The germline V and J ends were trimmed by 5 bases and 1 base, with 11 bases remaining between them. CDR3 loop: CASSRGGPQETQYF. The DNA of the CDR3 is TGTGCCAGCAGTCGAGGGGGGCCCCAAGAGACCCAGTACTTC.

This chain connects TRBV19 to TRBJ2-5, with D possibly matching TRBD2 (6 bases). The CDR3 is 19 residues long. Trimming took off 4 bases at V and 4 bases at J, with 28 bases between the two ends. Germline values: CDR1 LNHDA, CDR2 SQIVND (reference sequence). The CDR3 bases are TGTGCCAGTAGTAGGGAGGACTCAACAATATTAGGTTCAACAGAGACCCAGTACTTC. This gives the protein CASSREDSTILGSTETQYF.

This clonotype was picked up a small number of times. The chain uses TRBV5-1 and TRBJ2-5; 10 bases agree with TRBD2. V gave up 8 bases and J gave up 8 bases; unmatched junction bases: 15. Per the germline V gene, CDR1 is SGHRS and CDR2 is YFSETQ. The length of the CDR3 is 15 residues. Here the CDR3 reads CASRAGTSAVDTQYF. The CDR3 DNA is TGCGCCAGTCGCGCCGGGACTAGCGCCGTAGACACCCAGTACTTC.

With regard to this clonotype: At one end the junction does not follow the germline gene, possibly because of a read error. The chain recombines TRBV5-1 with TRBJ2-5, with TRBD1 matching 10 bases. The CDR3 contains 13 residues. Looked up from germline, CDR1 is SGHRS and CDR2 is YFSETQ. The CDR3 sequence: CASSAPRDRGPRF. Here the CDR3 DNA reads TGCGCCAGCAGCGCCCCCCGGGACAGGGGCCCTCGATTC.

This clonotype was detected only a few times. V is TRBV6-6 and J is TRBJ2-4; D gene uncertain. Trimming left V 4 bases short and J 0 bases short, with 10 bases between. Germline loops: CDR1 MNHNY, CDR2 SVGAGI (reference sequence). The CDR3 has 15 amino acids. The CDR3 nucleotides are TGTGCCAGCAGTTTTACCGGGTTAGCCAAAAACATTCAGTACTTC. The encoded protein is CASSFTGLAKNIQYF.

The chain combines TRBV25-1 with TRBJ2-1; possible D gene TRBD2, 7 bases. The V end lost 5 bases, the J end lost 7 bases, and 21 bases lay between the germline ends. This CDR3 comprises 16 residues. CDR1 and CDR2 (germline): MGHDK, SYGVNS. DNA of the CDR3: TGTGCCAGCAGTCCGAAGTGGGGGGGCCCCTGGAATGAGCAGTTCTTC. Translation gives CASSPKWGGPWNEQFF. Full variable domain (remainder filled in from reference TRBV25-1 and TRBJ2-1): EADIYQTPRYLVIGTGKKITLECSQTMGHDKMYWYQQDPGMELHLIHYSYGVNSTEKGDLSSESTVSRIRTEHFPLTLESARPSHTSQYLCASSPKWGGPWNEQFFGPGTRLTVL.

Regarding this clonotype: Its ends do not fully match the called genes, so a read error is possible. The V and J genes are TRBV15 and TRBJ2-3, with 9 bases that match TRBD2. This CDR3 contains 16 residues. Germline loops: CDR1 LNHNV, CDR2 YYDKDF (reference sequence). The CDR3 here is CASSGGIAGGTDTQYF. CDR3 in DNA: TGTGCCTCCAGCGGAGGGATAGCGGGGGGCACAGATACGCAGTATTTT.

A few counts support this clonotype. This chain connects TRBV20-1 to TRBJ1-3, with D uncertain. CDR1 is DFQATT and CDR2 is SNEGSKA in the germline V gene (reference sequence). CDR3 size: 13 residues. The germline V and J ends were trimmed by 3 bases and 2 bases, with 8 bases remaining between them. CDR3 residues: CSARESPGNTIYF. In DNA form, the CDR3 reads TGCAGTGCTAGGGAGTCCCCTGGAAACACCATATATTTT.

The chain carries TRBV11-2 and TRBJ2-2; D is unresolved. This CDR3 spans 16 amino acids. Germline assignment: CDR1 SGHAT and CDR2 FQNNGV. Trimming removed 1 base at V and 4 bases at J, with 13 bases between. The CDR3: CASSLVGTAVTGELFF. In DNA, the CDR3 is TGTGCCAGCAGCTTAGTGGGCACGGCTGTCACCGGGGAGCTGTTTTTT.

This clonotype turned up a few times. V gene TRBV7-3 combines with J gene TRBJ2-3; no firm D call. This CDR3 contains 13 residues. Germline values: CDR1 SGHTA, CDR2 FQGTGA. The V gene lost 5 bases and the J gene lost 2 bases, with 8 bases spanning the gap. The CDR3 nucleotides read TGTGCCAGCAGCCGTGCGATCACAGATACGCAGTATTTT. Protein product: CASSRAITDTQYF.

The gene calls are TRBV12-3 or TRBV12-4 and TRBJ2-3; 9 positions agree with TRBD1. The CDR3 has 15 residues. Losses at the gene ends were 5 bases for V and 4 bases for J; bases not matched to a gene: 7. CDR3 DNA sequence: TGTGCCAGCAGTCACCGGGACAGGGAACCAGATACGCAGTATTTT. As protein: CASSHRDREPDTQYF.

The genes are TRBV7-2 and TRBJ2-1; TRBD2 matches 7 bases. From germline, CDR1 is SGHTA and CDR2 FQGNSA. V dropped 5 bases and J dropped 9; count of bases not matched to a gene: 10. This CDR3 has 14 residues. The CDR3 loop is CASSRRGEASEQFF. CDR3 nucleotides: TGTGCCAGCAGCCGTCGGGGGGAAGCGAGTGAGCAGTTCTTC.

This chain connects TRBV29-1 to TRBJ1-1; D is perhaps TRBD1 (5 bases). There are 13 residues in the CDR3. CDR1 is SQVTM and CDR2 is ANQGSEA in the germline V gene. The V gene lost 3 bases and the J gene lost 0 bases, with 8 bases spanning the gap. The CDR3 DNA reads TGCAGCGTTGAGCAGGGCATGAACACTGAAGCTTTCTTT. Translated, it gives CSVEQGMNTEAFF.

This clonotype was picked up many times. The V gene is TRBV12-3 or TRBV12-4, the J gene TRBJ2-7; the D gene is possibly TRBD1 (6 bases). V lost 5 bases to trimming and J lost 3 bases, with 14 bases between them. The CDR3 contains 14 residues. In nucleotides, the CDR3 is TGTGCCAGCAGTCCCCGCACAGGGATCTACGAGCAGTACTTC. Encoded protein: CASSPRTGIYEQYF.

This clonotype was seen a few times. The junction does not match germline at one end; this may be a read error. This chain connects TRBV5-4 to TRBJ2-5; 8 positions match TRBD2. The CDR3 contains 14 residues. The germline gives CDR1 SGHNT, CDR2 YYREEE (reference sequence). The CDR3 reads CASSVGGGAETQYF. The CDR3 DNA reads as TGTGCCAGCAGCGTCGGGGGGGGCGCAGAGACTCAGTACTTC.

V and J are TRBV9 and TRBJ1-2; D perhaps matches TRBD1 (5 bases). Germline CDR1 and CDR2: SGDLS and YYNGEE. The CDR3 extends over 15 amino acids. With 2 bases removed from V and 5 bases from J, the gap between germline ends came to 16 bases. In DNA, the CDR3 is TGTGCCAGCAGCGTGTTCTCCGGGACCGAATATGGCTACACCTTC. Its protein product is CASSVFSGTEYGYTF. Looking up the rest from reference TRBV9 and TRBJ1-2 gives the full variable domain: DSGVTQTPKHLITATGQRVTLRCSPRSGDLSVYWYQQSLDQGLQFLIQYYNGEERAKGNILERFSAQQFPDLHSELNLSSLELGDSALYFCASSVFSGTEYGYTFGSGTRLTVV.

In this sample, this clonotype turned up a few times. V and J are TRBV5-1 and TRBJ2-5; the D gene is possibly TRBD2 (6 bases). The germline V and J ends were trimmed by 0 bases and 3 bases, with 12 bases remaining between them. This CDR3 region has 15 residues. Germline CDR1 SGHRS, CDR2 YFSETQ. The CDR3 spells CASSLGLGGEETQYF. CDR3 nucleotide sequence: TGCGCCAGCAGCTTGGGACTTGGCGGGGAAGAGACCCAGTACTTC.